The clone carrying this T cell receptor (beta chain) has ten or more counts. Its antigen is unidentified. Germline V gene data show CDR1 as SGHAT and CDR2 as FQNNGV. V dropped 0 bases and J dropped 3 bases, with 18 bases sitting between them. CDR3 length: 18 amino acids. Time point indicated: blood at routine non-recurrence follow-up after resection. Every individual TCR cDNA molecule carried its own unique molecular identifier, which allowed correction of PCR and sequencing errors. TCRdb reanalysed the 5' RACE reads using MiXCR and keeps one entry per CDR3 protein. Among about 20,000 distinct CDR3 sequences listed, 9% to 10% were seen once. This sample was taken from a study of spatial heterogeneity in lung cancer. Study summary: Detected sequences consistently included more beta-chain ones than alpha-chain ones.

Study-wide results and limits: Ubiquitous expanded tumor TCRs surfaced in blood more at resection than they did at follow-up.

The clonotype was recovered from a female donor with early-stage non-small cell lung cancer. The sequencing here drew on PBMCs, taken at follow-up. The chain employs TRBV11-2 and TRBJ2-1; a weak D match, TRBD2 (6 bases). The DNA of the CDR3 is TGTGCCAGCAGCTTAGAAGCTAGCGTGACCTCCTACTACAATGAGCAGTTCTTC. It yields the protein CASSLEASVTSYYNEQFF.